Each of the 5 T cell receptor beta chains below was sequenced from the same sample in a study of CD8+CD57+ T cells in acquired aplastic anemia. Genomic DNA, serving as template, underwent TCR beta VDJ and CDR3 profiling. TCRdb fed the reads into MiXCR, producing one record per CDR3 protein. This table holds around 170,000 distinct CDR3 sequences, around 45% found once. CD8+CD57+ cell expansion, shown by flow cytometry, had occurred in the patients selected for sequencing. The sequencing sample was made of sorted CD4+, CD8+, or CD8+CD57+ T cells (not recorded which) from PBMCs. Source of these receptors: a human donor with aplastic anemia.

The genes are TRBV4-2 and TRBJ2-7; 12 nucleotides agree with TRBD1. This CDR3 has 13 amino acids. Germline V gene sequence: CDR1 LGHNA, CDR2 YNFKEQ. V dropped 4 bases and J dropped 6; count of bases not matched to a gene: 1. The CDR3 DNA reads TGTGCCAGCAGCCGGGACAGGGGGCGCGAGCAGTACTTC. Its protein is CASSRDRGREQYF.

Comment on this clonotype: A much larger clonotype is one base distant, so this may be a read error. The rearrangement links TRBV6-1 to TRBJ2-1; either TRBD1 or TRBD2 may supply D (6 bases each). CDR1 is MNHNS and CDR2 is SASEGT in the germline V gene. There are 15 residues in the CDR3. The CDR3 loop is CASSILSGGGNEQLF. CDR3 bases: TGTGCCAGCAGTATCCTTTCCGGAGGGGGTAATGAGCAGCTCTTC.

V gene TRBV20-1 combines with J gene TRBJ2-1, with 13 bases that match TRBD2. The germline CDR1 and CDR2 sequences are DFQATT and SNEGSKA (reference sequence). This CDR3 region has 15 residues. Unmatched junction bases numbered 17, after V lost 6 bases and J lost 15 bases. The CDR3 DNA reads as TGCAGTGCCTGGACTAGCGGGAGCGAACAAACCCTGGGGTTCTTC. It translates to CSAWTSGSEQTLGFF.

The chain employs TRBV11-1 and TRBJ2-1, with 11 bases lining up with TRBD2. The CDR3 has 16 residues. Looked up from germline, CDR1 is SGHAT and CDR2 is FQDESV (reference sequence). The V segment lost 5 bases and the J segment 0 bases; nucleotides outside the gene matches: 3. Here the CDR3 DNA reads TGTGCCAGCAGCCTGACTAGCGGGAACTCCTACAATGAGCAGTTCTTC. Residues: CASSLTSGNSYNEQFF.

V gene TRBV2 combines with J gene TRBJ2-2; 7 bases align to TRBD1. CDR3 length: 15 residues. Germline V CDR1 and CDR2: SNHLY, FYNNEI. V trimming: 3 bases; J trimming: 4 bases; junction bases outside the gene matches: 5. CDR3 protein: CASSELGQLTGELFF. In nucleotides, the CDR3 is TGTGCCAGCAGTGAGCTGGGACAGCTCACCGGGGAGCTGTTTTTT.